This T cell receptor beta chain was sequenced for a study of T cells in Graves' hyperthyroidism and ophthalmopathy. Study details: The authors collected peripheral blood at initial diagnosis, before any treatment. Study-wide results and limits: Ophthalmopathy, as predicted by the model, came a median around 7 months after the prediction. The majority of expanded thyroid clonotypes above 0.001 also appeared in blood.

This clonotype was recorded many times. Antigen: not known. RNA transcripts served as the template for amplifying TCR beta CDR3 regions. TCR CDR3 regions were first amplified by RT-PCR with HTBI primers. TCRdb processed the multiplex PCR reads anew with MiXCR; each CDR3 protein has one entry. The sample has 550,000 to 650,000 distinct CDR3 sequences; approximately 13% are singletons. Trimming at V came to 6 bases and at J to 5 bases, leaving 13 bases not matched to a gene. This CDR3 is built from 16 residues. This blood was taken when hyperthyroidism was first diagnosed, before any ophthalmopathy symptoms existed.

Material: blood. This chain uses TRBV12-3 or TRBV12-4 with TRBJ2-5; 9 bases map to TRBD2. The TCR sequence derives from a woman aged 25 to 39 with Graves' hyperthyroidism that later progressed to Graves' ophthalmopathy. CDR3 bases: TGTGCCAGCAGCCCCCCTCGTGCGGGAGGGAGGGAGACCCAGTACTTC. Translation: CASSPPRAGGRETQYF.